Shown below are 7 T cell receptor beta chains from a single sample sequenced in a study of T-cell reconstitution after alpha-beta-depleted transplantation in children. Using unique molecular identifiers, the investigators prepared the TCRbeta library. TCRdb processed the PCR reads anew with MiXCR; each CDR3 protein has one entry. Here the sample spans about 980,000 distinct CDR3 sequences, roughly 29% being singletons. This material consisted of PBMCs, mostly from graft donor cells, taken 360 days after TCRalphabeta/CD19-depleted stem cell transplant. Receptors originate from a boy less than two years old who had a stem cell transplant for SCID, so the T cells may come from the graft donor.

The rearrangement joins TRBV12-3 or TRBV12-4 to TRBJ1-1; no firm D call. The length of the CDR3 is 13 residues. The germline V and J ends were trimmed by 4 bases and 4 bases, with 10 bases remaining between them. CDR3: CASSSSGFTEAFF. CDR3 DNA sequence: TGTGCCAGCAGTTCATCGGGGTTCACTGAAGCTTTCTTT.

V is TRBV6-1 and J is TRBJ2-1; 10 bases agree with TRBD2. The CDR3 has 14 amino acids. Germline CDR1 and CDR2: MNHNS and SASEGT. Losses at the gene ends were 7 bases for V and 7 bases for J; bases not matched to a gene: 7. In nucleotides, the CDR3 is TGTGCCAGCACGCGTCTAGCGGGGGCAAATGAGCAGTTCTTC. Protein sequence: CASTRLAGANEQFF.

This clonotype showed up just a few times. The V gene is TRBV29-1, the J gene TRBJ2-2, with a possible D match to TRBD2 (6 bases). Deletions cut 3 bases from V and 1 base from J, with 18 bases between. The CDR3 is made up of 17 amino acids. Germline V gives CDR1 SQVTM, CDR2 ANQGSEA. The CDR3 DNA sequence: TGCAGCGTTGAGAAGGAGGGCTCGACAGTGAACACCGGGGAGCTGTTTTTT. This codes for CSVEKEGSTVNTGELFF.

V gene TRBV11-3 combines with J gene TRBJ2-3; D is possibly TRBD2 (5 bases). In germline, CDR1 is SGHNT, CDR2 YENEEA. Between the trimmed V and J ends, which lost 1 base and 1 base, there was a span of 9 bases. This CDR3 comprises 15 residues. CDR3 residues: CASSLGELGTDTQYF. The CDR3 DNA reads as TGTGCCAGCAGCTTAGGGGAGCTCGGCACAGATACGCAGTATTTT.

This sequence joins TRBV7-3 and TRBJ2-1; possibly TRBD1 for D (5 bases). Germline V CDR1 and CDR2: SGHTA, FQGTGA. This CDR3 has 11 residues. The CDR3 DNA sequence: TGTGGGAGCCAGGGTTCTGATGAGCAGTTCTTC. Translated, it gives CGSQGSDEQFF.

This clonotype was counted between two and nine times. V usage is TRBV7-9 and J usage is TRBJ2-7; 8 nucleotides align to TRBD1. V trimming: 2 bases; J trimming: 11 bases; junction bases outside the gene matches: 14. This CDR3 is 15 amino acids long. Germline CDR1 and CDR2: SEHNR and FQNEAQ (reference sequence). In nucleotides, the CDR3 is TGTGCCAGCAGCTTAAAGGGCGACGGACAGGGCCCTAAGTACTTC. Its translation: CASSLKGDGQGPKYF.

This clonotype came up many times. CDR3 DNA: TGTGCCAGCAGGAACCAGGGACAGACTAACACCGGGGAGCTGTTTTTT. Translation: CASRNQGQTNTGELFF. The gene calls are TRBV12-3 or TRBV12-4 and TRBJ2-2, with 7 bases identical to TRBD1. The CDR3 sequence is 16 residues long. Trimming took 6 bases from V and 2 from J; bases not matched to a gene: 9.